This T cell receptor (beta chain) originates from a study of Ad26.COV2.S vaccination and SARS-CoV-2 variants. General observations from the study: Individuals receiving vaccine had higher spike-specific TCR breadth than placebo recipients did.

As for treatment: 19 received Ad26.COV2.S at low or high dose, single or two shots; roughly five received placebo; per-sample allocation not given. Day 63 after the first vaccine or placebo injection was the time point for sampling. The individual, an adult aged 18-55 years, was a donor in Boston. The assay was immunoSEQ multiplex PCR, and TCRdb's table has in-frame clones only and misses some. The sample has about 420,000 clones; approximately 90% are singletons. With regard to this clone: Its antigen is not identified.

Here the sequenced sample was peripheral blood, taken in a trial of Ad26.COV2.S vaccine versus placebo. This receptor was obtained from a person aged 18-60 years who received the Ad26.COV2.S COVID-19 vaccine or a placebo.

CDR3 loop: CASRFLYSYNEQFF. DNA of the CDR3: TGTGCCAGTCGATTTTTATACTCCTACAATGAGCAGTTCTTC. The chain has TRBV6-5 and TRBJ2-1; D is unclear. The CDR3 extends over 14 amino acids. In germline, CDR1 is MNHEY, CDR2 SVGAGI. Trimming removed 9 bases from V and 0 bases from J, with 12 bases in between.